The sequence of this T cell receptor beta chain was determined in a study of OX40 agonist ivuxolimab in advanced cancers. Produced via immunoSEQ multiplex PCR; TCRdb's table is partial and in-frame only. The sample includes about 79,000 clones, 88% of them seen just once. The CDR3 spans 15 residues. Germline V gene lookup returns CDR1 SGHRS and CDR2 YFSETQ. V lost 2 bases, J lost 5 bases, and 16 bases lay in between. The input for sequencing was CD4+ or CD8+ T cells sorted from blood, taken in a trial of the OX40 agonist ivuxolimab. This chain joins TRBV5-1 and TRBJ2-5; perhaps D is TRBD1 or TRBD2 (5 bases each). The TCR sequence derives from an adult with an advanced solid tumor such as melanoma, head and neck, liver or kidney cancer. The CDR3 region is CASSFLGTAEETQYF. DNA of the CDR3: TGCGCCAGCAGCTTCCTTGGGACGGCCGAGGAGACCCAGTACTTC.